These 3 T cell receptor beta chains share one sample of origin, sequenced in a study of radiotherapy plus CTLA-4 blockade in lung cancer. Here immunoSEQ multiplex PCR was the method, and the copy in TCRdb shows in-frame clones only, minus some. The profile covers approximately 77,000 clones, with around 78% appearing a single time and roughly 23% taken by the ten largest. The sample here was peripheral blood, taken from a patient treated with radiotherapy plus ipilimumab. Source of these receptors: a human donor with non-small cell lung cancer whose response to radiotherapy plus ipilimumab could not be evaluated. Some clones in this sample may be carry-over from other donors' samples.

The gene calls are TRBV4-1 and TRBJ1-1; TRBD1 might be the D (6 bases). The ends were cut back, 0 bases at V and 6 bases at J, with 14 bases in the middle. This CDR3 has 15 residues. Per germline, CDR1 MGHRA and CDR2 YSYEKL. The CDR3 DNA is TGCGCCAGCAGCCAAGAAGTCCAACAGGGCGCTGAAGCTTTCTTT. Encoded protein: CASSQEVQQGAEAFF.

The rearrangement uses TRBV2 and TRBJ2-1; D perhaps matches TRBD2 (5 bases). Germline loops: CDR1 SNHLY, CDR2 FYNNEI. Trimming took 8 bases from V and 2 from J, leaving 7 bases between them. This CDR3 contains 12 residues. The CDR3 coding sequence is TGTGCCAGCTGGGAGCCCTACAATGAGCAGTTCTTC. Translated, it gives CASWEPYNEQFF.

This clone was seen a few times. The chain is built from TRBV21-1 and TRBJ1-4; the listed D gene, TRBD1, was not tested against the DNA. TRBV21-1 is termed a pseudogene. The CDR3 length is 13 residues. The CDR3 region is CASRGDIGEKLFF. The CDR3 DNA sequence: TGTGCCAGCAGAGGGGACATTGGGGAAAAACTGTTTTTT.